This note documents a single T cell receptor (beta chain) sequence. Its antigen is currently unknown. Germline loops: CDR1 MNHEY, CDR2 SMNVEV (reference sequence). Deletions cut 8 bases from V and 6 bases from J, with 13 bases between. The CDR3 consists of 13 residues. Resections removed during corrective heart surgery provided the thymus tissue used. Finnish infants who were healthy and having corrective surgery for congenital heart defects made up the donors. Some clones are missing from TCRdb's copy, which holds only in-frame ones; the method was immunoSEQ multiplex PCR. The sample consists of 60,000 to 75,000 clones, 95% of them appearing once. This sample was included in a study of human thymus T cells. Study-wide findings and caveats: Related research examined unrelated individuals and reported that their thymic repertoires overlapped highly. Gene usage for V and J segments appeared biased in thymic and blood repertoires.

V and J are TRBV27 and TRBJ2-2, with D tentatively TRBD2 (6 bases). The sample taken for sequencing was thymus tissue. The sequence came from a girl in the first two years of life with a congenital heart defect but otherwise immunologically healthy. The CDR3: CASRRERAGELFF. CDR3 DNA: TGTGCCAGCCGGAGGGAGAGGGCCGGGGAGCTGTTTTTT.